This T cell receptor (beta chain) was obtained from a study of control samples from healthy donors and cancer patients. Only in-frame clones appear in the TCRdb table, and some are missing; sequencing was by immunoSEQ multiplex PCR. Among approximately 63,000 clones listed, 65% to 90% were seen once. The CDR3 covers 15 residues. Germline CDR1 reads LNHDA; CDR2 reads SQIVND (reference sequence). With 6 bases clipped from V and 0 bases from J, the junction kept 3 bases outside the gene matches. What was sequenced was blood. The chain has TRBV19 and TRBJ2-1; TRBD1 matches at 9 bases. This clonotype was obtained from a man between 35 and 55 years old in good health. CDR3 DNA: TGTGCCAGTAGACAGGGGGCCTACTCCTACAATGAGCAGTTCTTC. Its protein product is CASRQGAYSYNEQFF.